This T cell receptor beta chain was identified during a study of blood T cells in healthy people across ages. Background on the study: Template-switching capture recovered about one barcoded beta molecule per two T cells.

Using a J-beta primer mix together with a sample-barcoded 5' primer, a second PCR was run for roughly 6 to 12 cycles. TCRdb re-called the 5' RACE reads through MiXCR, storing one row per CDR3 protein. The table shows just under 900,000 distinct CDR3 sequences, with roughly 26% occurring only once. The germline V gene has CDR1 ENHRY and CDR2 SYGVKD. The CDR3 contains 16 residues. J was trimmed by 2 bases and V by 4 bases; bases with no gene match: 3. Regarding the study as a whole: Getting older went along with TCR beta diversity per million T cells dropping roughly linearly.

At least ten counts were recorded for this clonotype. Its target is not known. The chain is built from TRBV10-3 and TRBJ2-3; TRBD2 agrees at 13 bases. This receptor was obtained from a woman of 80 years or more in good health. The source material was blood. DNA for the CDR3: TGTGCCATCAGTGCGACTAGCGGGGGGATCACAGATACGCAGTATTTT. Protein product: CAISATSGGITDTQYF.